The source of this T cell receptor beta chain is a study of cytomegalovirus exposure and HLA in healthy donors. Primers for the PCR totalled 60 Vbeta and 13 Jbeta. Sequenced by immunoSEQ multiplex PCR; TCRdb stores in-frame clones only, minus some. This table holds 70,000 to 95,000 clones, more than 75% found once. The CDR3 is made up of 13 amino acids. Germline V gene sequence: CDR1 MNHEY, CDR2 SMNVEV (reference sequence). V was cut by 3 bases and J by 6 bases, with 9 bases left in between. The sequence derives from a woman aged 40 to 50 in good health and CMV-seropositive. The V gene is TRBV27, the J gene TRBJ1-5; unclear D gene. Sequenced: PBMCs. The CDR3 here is CASSFTGSQPQHF. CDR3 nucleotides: TGTGCCAGCAGTTTTACGGGGAGTCAGCCCCAGCATTTT.